This T cell receptor (beta chain) appears in the sequencing data of a study of cytomegalovirus exposure and HLA in healthy donors (dated by TCRdb to 2017 to 2019). As for the study more broadly: An earlier analysis of a few hundred of the donors reported under 300 Gb of sequence data and 95 million to 120 million unique TCR beta sequences obtained from about 170 million T cells. The aim of the study was to test whether cataloging public T cell receptors could identify signatures of past pathogen exposure. High-throughput TCR immunosequencing, statistical association of individual TCRs with disease status, and machine learning were combined to predict cytomegalovirus infection status. Of the roughly 400 genotyped donors, approximately 80% fell in the genetic ancestry cluster associated with self-reported Caucasian donors. The number of donors typed differed by locus, with roughly 620-640 for A, B, C, DRB1 and DQB1, around 500 for DQA1, 600 to 610 for DPA1, and around 450 for DPB1. All discovery cohort repertoires had been generated using a single sequencing platform. The T cell repertoires of 700 or so subjects were profiled by immunosequencing and related to cytomegalovirus serostatus. In a later analysis, previously published TCR beta repertoires from some 640 donors were re-analyzed and high-resolution HLA genotyping was added so that TCR occurrence patterns could be studied. In addition to the first cohort of roughly 670 subjects, a separate validation cohort of over 90 different subjects was used. Among several hundred genotyped donors of the cohort, an average of around 220,000 unique TCR beta nucleotide sequences was sequenced per donor, of which about 20% were non-productive. Four to six DR-DQ haplotypes were handled as single units for association and clustering, since linkage in the cohort was strong. Roughly 300 gigabases of sequencing data and 70 million to 95 million unique TCR sequences made up an early release that covered approximately 650 HLA-typed donors. A later genetic analysis took genome-wide SNP genotypes for 398 of the 666 donors and used that subset as a discovery cohort. Donor age, sex, ethnicity and CMV serostatus were compiled alongside the repertoire data. An earlier analysis of fewer than 750 of the donors used high-throughput TCR beta sequencing to judge whether each TCR beta V gene segment behaved as functional or pseudogenic. In the later analysis, no new phenotypic data were used to find candidate immune exposures; instead, reliance was placed on TCR beta sequences and their occurrence across donors. HLA typing covered class I and class II loci at four-digit resolution. The investigation overall reported the following: HLA typing was unavailable for some donors at each locus, so association tests used only the typed subset. Correlated functional status among segregating V segments might reflect linkage disequilibrium, but an unknown experimental factor could not be ruled out. In vitro tests confirmed that a few of the cytomegalovirus-associated TCR beta chains recognize cytomegalovirus antigens. Sequencing depth was assumed to be roughly uniform across donors in the presence/absence analyses, though that assumption may not hold. Because counts were too low, some 16 rarely observed V segments, including chromosome 9 orphons, were excluded from the earlier analysis of fewer than 650 of the donors. Several of the top co-occurrence clusters appeared to be linked to parvovirus B19, influenza, CMV and Epstein-Barr virus, according to a later analysis. In a later analysis, the rate of TCR association differed among HLA loci, with DRB1 alleles having the most associated TCRs and HLA-C alleles having the fewest. In an earlier analysis of approximately 590 of the donors, most TCR beta V segments were observed in productive rearrangements about 87% or about 30% of the time, broadly matching IMGT annotations. In this cohort, only TCR beta chains were sequenced, and detectable features were limited by the absence of alpha or paired-chain data. Cytomegalovirus status was reported to be diagnosed by the classifier with high specificity and sensitivity in both the original and validation cohorts. A cluster of highly shared sequence variants was judged likely to be a technical artifact of the sequencing pipeline. At a false discovery rate of 0.05, a later analysis linked 16,000 or so TCR beta sequences to specific HLA alleles. In a later genetic analysis, fewer N-insertions in productive TCRs were reported among donors in an Asian-associated ancestry cluster than the roughly 700-donor mean. A further reported finding was that TCR beta sequences accurately predicted the HLA-A and HLA-B alleles for most subjects in the first cohort. In a later genetic analysis, a missense DCLRE1C variant was associated with V-gene and J-gene trimming of TCR beta chains, and the association was replicated in an independent cohort. According to a later analysis, most CMV-associated TCR beta chains appeared to be HLA-restricted, and the HLA associations seemed to be driven largely by CMV exposure. Because the 87-base-pair reads could not distinguish some IMGT-functional V segments, including TRBV6-2 and TRBV6-3, those segments were excluded. In a later analysis, HLA-associated TCR beta chains showed more clonal expansion and lower generation probabilities than non-associated chains that were equally common. In the study, around 150 TCR beta chains were listed as associated with cytomegalovirus. When HLA alleles, especially DR and DQ, strongly co-occurred, TCR associations were difficult to assign to individual alleles. CMV serostatus was the only immune exposure information available for the cohort. The authors suggested that the approach could potentially be generalized to other disease states and immunological phenotypes. Most TCR sequences were seen in very few donors, while some public TCRs were found in many individuals.

The cohort was made up of roughly 670 healthy bone marrow donors. All cohort members were sampled while nominally healthy, although unrecorded immune exposures were likely present. The donor was CMV seronegative and belonged to the group of under 400 seronegative cohort members. Every donor gave a peripheral blood sample, and the peripheral blood mononuclear cells from that sample were used for TCR beta sequencing. Genomic DNA was extracted from the blood cell samples with the Qiagen DNeasy Blood Extraction Kit. This clone was seen only a few times. No antigen is known for it. Base qualities are not at hand, and no much larger clone is one base apart. Counted from cysteine to phenylalanine, this CDR3 has 15 amino acids. CDR3 DNA only is kept here, 45 bases in frame from base 1. The V end loses 5 bases and the J end loses 5 bases, and a stretch of 18 bases separates them. The germline V gene provides CDR1 KGHSH and CDR2 LQKENI.

The library was built by means of the immunoSEQ multiplex PCR assay. A mixture of 60 forward primers for TCR Vbeta segments and 13 reverse primers for TCR Jbeta segments was used in the multiplex PCR. The CDR3 region of rearranged TCR beta genes was amplified from genomic DNA by a multiplex PCR assay. Amplified TCR beta libraries were sequenced as 87-base-pair reads on the Illumina HiSeq System. For the original study's pipeline: In a later analysis, 70 million to 95 million unique TCR beta chains were counted across the 690 or so repertoires, and about 10 million of these chains were shared by at least two donors. A nearest-neighbor algorithm error-corrected the raw reads and collapsed the reads into unique sequences, merging closely related sequences to remove PCR and sequencing errors. V, D and J gene segments were assigned by aligning CDR3 sequences to IMGT reference sequences. Each retained sequence needed at least a six-nucleotide match to both a V gene segment and a J gene segment. A rearrangement was called productive if the CDR3 had no stop codons and remained in frame with V and J, and every other rearrangement was called non-productive. CDR3 was defined by IMGT convention, running from the second conserved V-encoded cysteine to the conserved J-encoded phenylalanine. The earlier analysis of a few hundred of the donors excluded sequences that lacked an unambiguous match to a single V gene segment. In an earlier analysis of several hundred of the donors, V segments were called functional above 56.7% productive rearrangements and were called segregating when the between-donor standard deviation exceeded 5%. To diagnose cytomegalovirus status from the catalog of TCR beta chain sequences, a statistical classification framework was built. In a later analysis, V and J genes were assigned by comparing TCR nucleotide sequences against IMGT/GENE-DB human TR gene sequences. In a later analysis, CDR3 sequences and most-parsimonious VDJ recombination scenarios were assigned using the TCRdist pipeline. In a later analysis, every TCR beta chain was defined by the combination of its CDR3 amino acid sequence and its V-gene family, and reads without a unique V-gene family were dropped. In a later analysis, approximately 640 highly shared, low-generation-probability nucleotide sequences were removed to address suspected cross-contamination and a sequencing artifact. In a later analysis, a clonal expansion index was calculated for each public chain from normalized within-repertoire ranks of inferred template counts. Generation probabilities in a later analysis came from a VDJ recombination model fitted to out-of-frame rearrangements, and those results were checked against IGoR. A later analysis scored TCR-TCR, TCR-HLA and TCR-CMV co-occurrence with hypergeometric tests, applying a repertoire-size bias correction to TCR pairs. In a later analysis, false discovery rates were estimated by permuting HLA or CMV assignments 20 times. In a later analysis, co-occurring TCRs were grouped with DBSCAN, and TCRdist sequence similarity was added when clustering was performed within HLA-allele-positive subsets. Repertoires with fewer than 30,000 or more than 120,000 public chains were left out of co-occurrence clustering, as were roughly five repertoires with anomalous nucleotide sharing. TCRdb's version of the immuneACCESS table is confined to in-frame rearrangements and falls short of the full clone set. An unresolved V gene accounts for under half of the shortfall where checked; the remainder is of unknown origin. D and trimming were read from the DNA, whereas the V and J calls and clone size are those reported in that table. This sample comprises about 180,000 clones, about 80% of them detected only once. The ten largest make up roughly 1.5% of the sample.

The source material was PBMCs. The source is a man between 18 and 35 years old in good health and CMV-seronegative. This sequence uses TRBV18 and TRBJ2-5; the D segment could be TRBD1, given 6 matching bases. The CDR3 region has the sequence CASSAQGTRRETQYF. The DNA sequence is TGTGCCAGCTCAGCCCAGGGGACAAGGAGGGAGACCCAGTACTTC.